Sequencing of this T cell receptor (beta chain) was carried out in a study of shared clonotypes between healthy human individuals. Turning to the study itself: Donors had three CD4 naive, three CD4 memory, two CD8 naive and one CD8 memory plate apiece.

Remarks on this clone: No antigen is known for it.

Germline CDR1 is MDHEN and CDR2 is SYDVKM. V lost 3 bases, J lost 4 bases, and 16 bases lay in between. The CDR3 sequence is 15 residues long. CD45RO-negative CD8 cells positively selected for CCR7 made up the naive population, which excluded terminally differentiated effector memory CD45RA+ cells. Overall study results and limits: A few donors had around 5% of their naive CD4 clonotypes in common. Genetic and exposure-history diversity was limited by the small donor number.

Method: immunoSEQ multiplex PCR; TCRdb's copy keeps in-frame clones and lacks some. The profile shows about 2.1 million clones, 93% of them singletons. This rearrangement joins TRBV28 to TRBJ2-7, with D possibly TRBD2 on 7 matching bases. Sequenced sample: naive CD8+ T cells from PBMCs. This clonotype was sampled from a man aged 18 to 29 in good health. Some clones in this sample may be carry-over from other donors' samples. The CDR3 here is CASSLGGREWYEQYF. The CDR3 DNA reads TGTGCCAGCAGTTTGGGGGGGCGGGAGTGGTACGAGCAGTACTTC.